The T cell receptor beta chain under discussion was sequenced for a study of blood T cell repertoires in COVID-19. Study information: Samples taken during acute and convalescent COVID-19 were collected in the United States, Italy and Spain. T cells, B-cell-depleted T cells, or PBMCs provided the cDNA or gDNA that served as material.

In the original workflow: Reference gene primer amplification gave estimated nucleated cell counts. The repertoire was sequenced with immunoSEQ multiplex PCR; TCRdb's copy has only in-frame clones and lacks some. The V and J calls and clone size are taken from that table; D and trimming were inferred from the DNA. The table lists about 300,000 clones, 85% to 90% of them singletons, with 13% in the top ten. J was trimmed by 1 base and V by 4 bases; bases with no gene match: 5. The CDR3 runs 16 residues. Germline CDR1 is MNHEY and CDR2 is SVGAGI. The count of this clone is one. The rearrangement links TRBV6-5 to TRBJ2-7, with 12 nucleotides matching TRBD2. Input material: peripheral blood. This clonotype was sampled from a human donor in a cohort sampled during active COVID-19. In DNA, the CDR3 is TGTGCCAGCAGTTCGGCTAGCGGGAGGGAGTCCTACGAGCAGTACTTC. Translated: CASSSASGRESYEQYF.